This T cell receptor beta chain was retrieved from a study of blood T cell repertoires in COVID-19. CDR1 is LGHDT and CDR2 is YNNKEL in the germline V gene (reference sequence). V was pared by 1 base and J by 5 bases, with 4 bases of the junction left unmatched. CDR3 length equals 16 residues. This table comes from immunoSEQ multiplex PCR, and its TCRdb copy is limited to in-frame clones, with some not included. The sample shows about 250,000 clones, 85% to 90% of them seen only once. The sequenced sample consisted of PBMCs or T cells enriched from blood (not recorded which). The source is a man aged 40-49 years who had recovered from COVID-19. V usage is TRBV3-1 (or the pseudogene TRBV3-2) and J usage is TRBJ1-5; 11 bases line up with TRBD1. The chain's CDR3 is CASSQGDRGWDQPQHF. Here the CDR3 DNA reads TGTGCCAGCAGCCAAGGGGACAGGGGGTGGGATCAGCCCCAGCATTTT.